Below are 8 T cell receptor beta chains sequenced from a single sample in a study of blood T cell repertoires in COVID-19. The method was immunoSEQ multiplex PCR; TCRdb's version includes in-frame clones alone and lacks a portion of them. The table records 80,000 or so clones, less than 85% of them present only once. The sequenced material came from peripheral blood. The receptors stem from a woman in her 70s with acute or convalescent COVID-19.

The gene calls are TRBV4-2 and TRBJ2-5; possibly TRBD2 for D (5 bases). Deletions cut 0 bases from V and 6 bases from J, with 8 bases between. Germline assignment: CDR1 LGHNA and CDR2 YNFKEQ. The CDR3 runs 13 residues. CDR3 nucleotides: TGTGCCAGCAGCCAAGATCTCGGGAAGACCCAGTACTTC. This sequence encodes CASSQDLGKTQYF.

J is TRBJ2-3 and V is TRBV3-1 (or the pseudogene TRBV3-2); 9 bases map to TRBD2. The CDR3 is made up of 15 amino acids. The J segment lost 7 bases and the V segment lost 1 base, leaving 6 bases of the junction unmatched. Germline V lookup: CDR1 LGHDT, CDR2 YNNKEL (reference sequence). For the CDR3, the DNA is TGTGCCAGCAGCCAAGCTAGCGGGGCACCTAATACGCAGTATTTT. Translation gives CASSQASGAPNTQYF.

J is TRBJ2-5 and V is TRBV12-5; tentative D call: TRBD1 (7 bases). Between the trimmed V and J ends, which lost 2 bases and 7 bases, there was a span of 8 bases. CDR3 length: 12 residues. Germline CDR1 reads LGHNT; CDR2 reads FRNRAP. In DNA, the CDR3 is TGTGCTAGTGGTTTGCAGGGGGGGACCCAGTACTTC. It encodes CASGLQGGTQYF.

The gene calls are TRBV18 and TRBJ2-7, with TRBD1 as a possible D gene (6 bases). The germline V gene has CDR1 KGHSH and CDR2 LQKENI. V gave up 3 bases and J gave up 3 bases, with 21 bases separating them. The CDR3 consists of 17 residues. CDR3 coding DNA: TGTGCCAGCTCACCCATTCCACAGGGTGTTGGAAACTACGAGCAGTACTTC. This translates into CASSPIPQGVGNYEQYF. Looking up the rest from reference TRBV18 and TRBJ2-7 gives the full variable domain: NAGVMQNPRHLVRRRGQEARLRCSPMKGHSHVYWYRQLPEEGLKFMVYLQKENIIDESGMPKERFSAEFPKEGPSILRIQQVVRGDSAAYFCASSPIPQGVGNYEQYFGPGTRLTVT.

The chain employs TRBV11-3 and TRBJ2-3, with D unresolved. Trimming shortened V by 2 bases and J by 2 bases, and 11 bases separated the two germline ends. The CDR3 sequence is 15 residues long. Germline values: CDR1 SGHNT, CDR2 YENEEA. Written as DNA, the CDR3 is TGTGCCAGCAGCTTACTGGGCTCCAACACAGATACGCAGTATTTT. Its translation: CASSLLGSNTDTQYF.

The genes are TRBV10-3 and TRBJ1-5, with D perhaps TRBD1 (5 bases). Deletions cut 5 bases from V and 8 bases from J, with 13 bases between. Germline V lookup: CDR1 ENHRY, CDR2 SYGVKD. The CDR3 is 13 amino acids. CDR3 loop: CAISTEGGEPQHF. The CDR3 DNA reads TGTGCCATCAGTACGGAGGGAGGGGAGCCCCAGCATTTT.

This sequence joins TRBV27 and TRBJ2-3; TRBD2 agrees at 10 bases. Per the germline V gene, CDR1 is MNHEY and CDR2 is SMNVEV (reference sequence). This CDR3 spans 15 amino acids. CDR3 bases: TGTGCGGCTAGCGGGGGCCCCTACCTCACAGATACGCAGTATTTT. Protein: CAASGGPYLTDTQYF.

V gene TRBV7-3 combines with J gene TRBJ2-3; weak D call: TRBD2 (6 bases). This CDR3 has 15 amino acids. Trimming took off 5 bases at V and 4 bases at J, with 16 bases between the two ends. From germline, CDR1 is SGHTA and CDR2 FQGTGA. The CDR3 nucleotides are TGTGCCAGCAGCCGGGGGAGACTAGTGTCAGATACGCAGTATTTT. It specifies CASSRGRLVSDTQYF.